This entry lists 4 T cell receptor beta chains sequenced from one sample in a study of T cells in women clearing cervical HPV infection. The method was immunoSEQ multiplex PCR; TCRdb's version includes in-frame clones alone and lacks a portion of them. This table holds approximately 30,000 clones. Sequencing was performed on blood buffy coat. Receptor source: a woman between 18 and 69 years old with a cervical HPV16 infection that either progressed to CIN3+ or cleared (not recorded which).

As for this clone: The read ends 3 residues before the CDR3 terminus; that terminus is restored from the germline J gene. J is TRBJ1-2 and V is TRBV20-1, with a weak D call TRBD1 (6 bases). The CDR3 totals 14 residues. Trimming left V 5 bases short and J 6 bases short, with 19 bases between. Per germline, CDR1 DFQATT and CDR2 SNEGSKA (reference sequence). CDR3 sequence: CSARPFGGWDGYTF. The CDR3 bases that were read are TGCAGTGCTCGTCCTTTTGGGGGCTGGGATGGC.

A note on this clone: Read sequence stops 3 residues before the CDR3 end, and the germline J gene provides the missing end. This chain joins TRBV27 and TRBJ2-7, with D possibly TRBD1 on 5 matching bases. V was shortened by 2 bases and J by 2 bases, with 10 bases between the two germline ends. The CDR3 runs to 14 residues. The germline gives CDR1 MNHEY, CDR2 SMNVEV (reference sequence). CDR3 bases read: TGTGCCAGCAGTTTACAGGGCCCTCCCTACGAG. The encoded protein is CASSLQGPPYE. The entire CDR3 protein reads CASSLQGPPYEQYF.

With regard to this clone: One junction end does not reproduce the germline sequence, and a read error may be involved. The missing CDR3 end, 3 residues past where the read stops, is filled in from the germline J gene. Other DNA sequences of this sample code for an identical CDR3. The chain joins TRBV20-1 to TRBJ1-3, with D possibly matching TRBD1 (6 bases). The germline V gene has CDR1 DFQATT and CDR2 SNEGSKA (reference sequence). The CDR3 extends over 15 amino acids. The CDR3 bases that were read are TGCAGTGCTAGATCCGAACAGGGTTCTGGAAACACA. Protein product: CSARSEQGSGNT. The whole CDR3 reads CSARSEQGSGNTIYF.

A remark on this clone: The CDR3 extends 3 residues past the end of the read, so its final part is completed from the germline J gene. V gene TRBV28 combines with J gene TRBJ1-6, with D perhaps TRBD1 (6 bases). The CDR3 sequence is 15 residues long. Deletions cut 5 bases from V and 4 bases from J, with 12 bases between. CDR1 MDHEN and CDR2 SYDVKM come from the germline V gene. The sequenced part of the CDR3 DNA is TGTGCCAGCAGTCCAGTACAGGGATATAATTCACCC. Translated: CASSPVQGYNSP. The CDR3 in full is CASSPVQGYNSPLHF. Full variable domain (remainder filled in from reference TRBV28 and TRBJ1-6): DVKVTQSSRYLVKRTGEKVFLECVQDMDHENMFWYRQDPGLGLRLIYFSYDVKMKEKGDIPEGYSVSREKKERFSLILESASTNQTSMYLCASSPVQGYNSPLHFGNGTRLTVT.